This TCR beta chain was found in a study of cytomegalovirus exposure and HLA in healthy donors. V was clipped by 1 base and J by 4 bases; unmatched bases: 4. The V gene's germline CDR1 is SGHTA and CDR2 FQGNSA. The CDR3 runs 14 residues. The PCR had 60 Vbeta and 13 Jbeta primers. As handled by the study authors: In a later analysis, of 80 million or so unique beta chains, roughly 11 million appeared in at least two donors. Measured with immunoSEQ multiplex PCR; TCRdb has only the in-frame clones, and not every one. Clone size and the V and J calls come from that table; the DNA yielded D and trimming. The data hold 85,000 to 100,000 clones, with around four fifths observed a single time.

Sample: PBMCs. V usage is TRBV7-2 and J usage is TRBJ2-7; 7 bases are shared with TRBD2. This sequence was found in a woman aged 40 to 49 in good health and CMV-seronegative. This CDR3 reads CASSLDGGNYEQYF. For the CDR3, the DNA is TGTGCCAGCAGCTTAGACGGGGGGAATTACGAGCAGTACTTC. Together with reference TRBV7-2 and TRBJ2-7, the CDR3 gives the full variable domain: GAGVSQSPSNKVTEKGKDVELRCDPISGHTALYWYRQSLGQGLEFLIYFQGNSAPDKSGLPSDRFSAERTGGSVSTLTIQRTQQEDSAVYLCASSLDGGNYEQYFGPGTRLTVT.